This TCR beta chain was identified during a study of PD-1 blockade in mismatch repair-deficient tumors (dated by TCRdb to 2016 to 2017). Background on the whole study: The trial enrolled more than 85 consecutive patients with 12 to 13 mismatch repair-deficient cancer types between September 2013 and late 2016, all previously treated and progressing. Tumor-associated T cell clones were tracked in the peripheral blood of patients responding to PD-1 blockade by deep sequencing of TCR CDR3 regions. The paper as a whole reports these results and caveats: Rapid expansion after pembrolizumab followed by contraction, generally before radiologic responses, was shown by tumor-resident clones, which were often undetectable in blood before treatment.

V was cut back by 1 base and J by 6 bases, leaving a gap of 7 bases between them. Inclusive of the bounding cysteine and phenylalanine, the CDR3 is 12 residues long. Of the read, only the CDR3 DNA is kept; its 36 bases are in frame from base 1. Taken from the germline V gene (reference sequence), the CDR1 and CDR2 loops are SGHNT and YYREEE. Library construction relied on the immunoSEQ multiplex PCR assay. This immuneACCESS table, as held by TCRdb, lists in-frame sequences with V and J called but not all clones. Of the missing ones, under half trace to an unresolved V gene in checked studies; the others have no known cause. The sample table shows tens of thousands of clones, and 70% to 80% are seen once. The top ten constitute 22% of the sample. On this clone: What this receptor recognizes is not known. The record has no base qualities; no much larger clone is one base away.

For every enrolled patient, mismatch repair deficiency was confirmed by either polymerase chain reaction or immunohistochemistry. A few patients who responded to pembrolizumab therapy underwent TCR sequencing. The phase II trial prospectively evaluated PD-1 blockade with pembrolizumab in advanced mismatch repair-deficient cancers, independent of tissue of origin. Serial peripheral blood T cell samples were collected before and at multiple times after starting PD-1 blockade. The timing of each blood sample was reported as weeks after the first dose of pembrolizumab. Sample: peripheral blood, taken 4 weeks after starting pembrolizumab. The TCR sequence derives from an adult with mismatch repair-deficient cancer. The chain couples TRBV5-4 to TRBJ1-2; a confident D gene designation cannot be given. The DNA is as follows: TGTGCCAGCAGCTTGACAGAGAATGGCTACACCTTC. Its protein product is CASSLTENGYTF. Outside the CDR3, residues come from the reference TRBV5-4 and TRBJ1-2 proteins, so the full variable domain is: ETGVTQSPTHLIKTRGQQVTLRCSSQSGHNTVSWYQQALGQGPQFIFQYYREEENGRGNFPPRFSGLQFPNYSSELNVNALELDDSALYLCASSLTENGYTFGSGTRLTVV.